This section outlines one T cell receptor (beta chain) sequence together with its context. Clones were sequenced by immunoSEQ multiplex PCR, and TCRdb holds only the in-frame ones, with some missing. The top ten hold more than 0.75% of the sample, which has some 61,000 clones, less than 95% seen once. These data originate in a study of T cell changes during pregnancy in multiple sclerosis. The ends were cut back, 3 bases at V and 0 bases at J, with 9 bases in the middle. This CDR3 comprises 15 residues. Germline V gene lookup returns CDR1 SGHNT and CDR2 YENEEA. This TCR came from a female donor with multiple sclerosis, enrolled in a pregnancy study. The specimen comprised peripheral blood, sampled in the second trimester of pregnancy. This chain uses TRBV11-3 with TRBJ1-5; D is possibly TRBD1 (5 bases). CDR3 sequence reads: CASSFGANSNQPQHF. The CDR3 DNA follows: TGTGCCAGCAGCTTTGGGGCAAATAGCAATCAGCCCCAGCATTTT.